These 9 T cell receptor beta chains were all obtained from the same sample, sequenced in a study of a mutant IDH1 vaccine in newly diagnosed glioma. These TCRs are of unknown antigen specificity. Indicated time point: week 23, last vaccination. The content of each vaccine dose was 300 ug of mutant IDH1 20-mer peptide, and topical imiquimod accompanied it. Assay used: immunoSEQ multiplex PCR; TCRdb lists only in-frame clones, some missing. The top ten hold approximately 3.8% of the sample, which has approximately 60,000 clones, approximately 85% seen once. This specimen consisted of PBMCs, obtained from a glioma patient whose treatment included an IDH1 peptide vaccine. These receptors were collected from a man aged 25 to 40 with glioma.

The CDR3 DNA sequence: TGTGCCAGCAGCAAATTACGGGGAAGTACTCCACCCGGCATCCCAGATACGCAGTATTTT. It encodes CASSKLRGSTPPGIPDTQYF. V is TRBV21-1 and J is TRBJ2-3; whether TRBD2, the table's D call, matches the DNA was not checked. TRBV21-1 corresponds to a pseudogene. There are 20 residues in the CDR3.

As DNA, the CDR3 is TGTGCCAGCAGCTTAACAGGGGTAATCTCCTACGAGCAGTACTTC. Encoded protein: CASSLTGVISYEQYF. The chain couples TRBV6-1 to TRBJ2-7; 7 positions match TRBD1. CDR1 and CDR2 (germline): MNHNS, SASEGT. Trimming cost V 6 bases and J 0 bases; bases outside gene matches: 8. The CDR3 totals 15 residues.

The rearrangement uses TRBV21-1 and TRBJ1-2. TRBV21-1 constitutes a pseudogene. This CDR3 is 15 amino acids long. The CDR3 reads CASSKGPEGGYGYTF. CDR3 DNA sequence: TGTGCCAGCAGCAAAGGCCCCGAGGGGGGCTATGGCTACACCTTC.

This clone was counted once. CDR3 DNA sequence: TGCGCCAGCAGCTGGACAGGGGAGGACGAGCAGTACTTC. Its translation is CASSWTGEDEQYF. J is TRBJ2-7 and V is TRBV5-1; 9 bases are shared with TRBD1. The germline V gene has CDR1 SGHRS and CDR2 YFSETQ. The V gene end was trimmed by 3 bases and the J gene end by 5 bases; junction bases not matched to a gene: 3. The CDR3 is 13 residues long.

This clone was observed once. The chain couples TRBV2 to TRBJ1-6; D remains unclear. Trimming pared 4 bases from V and 0 bases from J, leaving 7 bases between. Germline CDR1 is SNHLY and CDR2 is FYNNEI. CDR3 length equals 15 residues. In DNA form, the CDR3 reads TGTGCCAGCAGTGCTAAGAGCTCCTATAATTCACCCCTCCACTTT. Its translation is CASSAKSSYNSPLHF.

The DNA for the CDR3 is TGCGCCAGCAGCTCTGCCGGACTAGCGGGGGGGCCTGTAGAGACCCAGTACTTC. It yields the protein CASSSAGLAGGPVETQYF. This chain links TRBV5-1 with TRBJ2-5; 15 bases are a match to TRBD2. Germline values: CDR1 SGHRS, CDR2 YFSETQ. This CDR3 is 18 amino acids long. Losses at the gene ends were 3 bases for V and 4 bases for J; bases not matched to a gene: 10. Full variable domain (missing parts from reference TRBV5-1 and TRBJ2-5): KAGVTQTPRYLIKTRGQQVTLSCSPISGHRSVSWYQQTPGQGLQFLFEYFSETQRNKGNFPGRFSGRQFSNSRSEMNVSTLELGDSALYLCASSSAGLAGGPVETQYFGPGTRLLVL.

The rearrangement links TRBV4-2 to TRBJ1-2; no reliable D call. Germline V gives CDR1 LGHNA, CDR2 YNFKEQ. The CDR3 length is 15 residues. V was shortened by 2 bases and J by 2 bases, with 12 bases between the two germline ends. CDR3 bases: TGTGCCAGCAGCCAAACGACGTACACGAACTATGGCTACACCTTC. It translates to CASSQTTYTNYGYTF.

This clone occurred once. This rearrangement joins TRBV27 to TRBJ1-6; D not certain. Trimming removed 3 bases at V and 7 bases at J, with 13 bases between. This CDR3 is built from 15 residues. Germline CDR1 and CDR2: MNHEY and SMNVEV (reference sequence). CDR3 loop: CASSFQGMSNSPLHF. In nucleotides, the CDR3 is TGTGCCAGCAGTTTCCAAGGGATGTCGAATTCACCCCTCCACTTT.

The rearrangement links TRBV7-6 to TRBJ2-5; D call uncertain. V was pared by 2 bases and J by 0 bases, with 10 bases between. Germline V CDR1 and CDR2: SGHVS, FNYEAQ. The CDR3 extends over 15 amino acids. The CDR3 is CASSLYEAYQETQYF. The CDR3 DNA is TGTGCCAGCAGCTTATACGAAGCGTACCAAGAGACCCAGTACTTC. Complete variable domain (other parts from reference TRBV7-6 and TRBJ2-5): GAGVSQSPRYKVTKRGQDVALRCDPISGHVSLYWYRQALGQGPEFLTYFNYEAQQDKSGLPNDRFSAERPEGSISTLTIQRTEQRDSAMYRCASSLYEAYQETQYFGPGTRLLVL.